This T cell receptor beta chain was recorded in a study of blood T cell repertoires in COVID-19. Study background: Italy, Spain and the United States were the sources of the convalescent and acute COVID-19 samples. PBMCs, B-cell-depleted T cells, or T cells provided the cDNA or gDNA that made up the material.

Measured with immunoSEQ multiplex PCR; TCRdb has only the in-frame clones, and not every one. Here the sample spans around 200,000 clones, about 84% being singletons. The trim removed 6 bases at V and 9 bases at J, leaving 7 bases unmatched. The CDR3 length is 14 residues. Per germline, CDR1 LNHDA and CDR2 SQIVND (reference sequence). The rearrangement joins TRBV19 to TRBJ2-1; 11 nucleotides align to TRBD1. Sequencing was done on a sample of peripheral blood. The receptor was isolated from a human donor in a cohort sampled during active COVID-19. The CDR3: CASSWDRGMSEQFF. The CDR3 region has the DNA TGTGCCAGTAGCTGGGACAGGGGGATGAGTGAGCAGTTCTTC.